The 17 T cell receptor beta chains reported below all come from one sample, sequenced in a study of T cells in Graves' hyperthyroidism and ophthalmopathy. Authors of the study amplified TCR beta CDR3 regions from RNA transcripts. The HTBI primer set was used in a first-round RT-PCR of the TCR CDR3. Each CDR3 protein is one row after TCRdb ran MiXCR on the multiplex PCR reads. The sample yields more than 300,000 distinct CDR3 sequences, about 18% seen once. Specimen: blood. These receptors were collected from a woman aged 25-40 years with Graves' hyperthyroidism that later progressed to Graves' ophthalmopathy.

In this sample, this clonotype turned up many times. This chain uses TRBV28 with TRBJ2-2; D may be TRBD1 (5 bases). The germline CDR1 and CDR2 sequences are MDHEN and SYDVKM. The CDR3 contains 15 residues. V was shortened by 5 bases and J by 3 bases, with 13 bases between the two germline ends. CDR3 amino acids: CASSPPTGYTGELFF. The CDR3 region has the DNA TGTGCCAGCAGTCCCCCCACAGGTTACACCGGGGAGCTGTTTTTT. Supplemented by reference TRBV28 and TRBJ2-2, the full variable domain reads DVKVTQSSRYLVKRTGEKVFLECVQDMDHENMFWYRQDPGLGLRLIYFSYDVKMKEKGDIPEGYSVSREKKERFSLILESASTNQTSMYLCASSPPTGYTGELFFGEGSRLTVL.

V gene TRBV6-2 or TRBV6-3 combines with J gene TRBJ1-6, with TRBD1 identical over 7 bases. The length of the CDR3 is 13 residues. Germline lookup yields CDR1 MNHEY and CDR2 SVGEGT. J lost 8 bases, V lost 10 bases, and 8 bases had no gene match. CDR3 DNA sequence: TGTGCCACCACGGACAGGTCCTATTCACCCCTCCACTTT. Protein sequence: CATTDRSYSPLHF.

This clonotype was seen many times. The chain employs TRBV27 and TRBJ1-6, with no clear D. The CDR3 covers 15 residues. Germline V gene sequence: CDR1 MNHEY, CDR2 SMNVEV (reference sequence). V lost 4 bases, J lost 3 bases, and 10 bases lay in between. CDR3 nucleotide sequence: TGTGCCAGCAGTTCCCAGTTTCACTATAATTCACCCCTCCACTTT. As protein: CASSSQFHYNSPLHF.

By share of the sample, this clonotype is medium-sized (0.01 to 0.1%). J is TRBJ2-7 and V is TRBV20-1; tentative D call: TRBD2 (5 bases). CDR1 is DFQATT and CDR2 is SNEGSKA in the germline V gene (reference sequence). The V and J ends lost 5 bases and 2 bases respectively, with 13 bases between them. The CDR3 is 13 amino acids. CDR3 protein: CSAHFGGAYEQYF. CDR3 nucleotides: TGCAGTGCTCACTTCGGAGGTGCCTACGAGCAGTACTTC.

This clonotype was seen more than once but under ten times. The CDR3 DNA reads as TGTGCCAGCAGTGCCGGGACGTTACAGAACGAGCAGTACTTC. It translates to CASSAGTLQNEQYF. The chain couples TRBV25-1 to TRBJ2-7; D may be TRBD1 or TRBD2 (5 bases each). CDR3 size: 14 residues. Germline V gene sequence: CDR1 MGHDK, CDR2 SYGVNS. Trimming removed 4 bases at V and 5 bases at J, with 15 bases between.

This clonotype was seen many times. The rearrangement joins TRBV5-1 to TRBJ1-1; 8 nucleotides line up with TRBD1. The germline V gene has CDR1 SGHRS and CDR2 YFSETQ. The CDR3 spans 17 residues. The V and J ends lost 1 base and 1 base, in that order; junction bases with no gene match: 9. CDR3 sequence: CASSLPFSGTGNTEAFF. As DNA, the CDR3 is TGCGCCAGCAGCTTGCCTTTTTCCGGGACAGGGAACACTGAAGCTTTCTTT.

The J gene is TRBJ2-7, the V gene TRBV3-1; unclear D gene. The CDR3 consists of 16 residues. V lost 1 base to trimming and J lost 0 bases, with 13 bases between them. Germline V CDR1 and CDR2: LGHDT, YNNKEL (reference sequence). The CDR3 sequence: CASSQGTSLGSYEQYF. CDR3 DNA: TGTGCCAGCAGCCAAGGAACTTCCCTGGGCTCCTACGAGCAGTACTTC.

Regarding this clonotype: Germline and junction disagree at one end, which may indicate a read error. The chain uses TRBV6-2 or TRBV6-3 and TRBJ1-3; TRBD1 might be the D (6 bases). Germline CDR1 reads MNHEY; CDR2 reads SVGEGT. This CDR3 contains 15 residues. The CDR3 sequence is CACSYSSGVYNTIYF. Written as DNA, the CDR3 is TGTGCCTGCAGTTACTCATCAGGGGTGTACAACACCATATATTTT.

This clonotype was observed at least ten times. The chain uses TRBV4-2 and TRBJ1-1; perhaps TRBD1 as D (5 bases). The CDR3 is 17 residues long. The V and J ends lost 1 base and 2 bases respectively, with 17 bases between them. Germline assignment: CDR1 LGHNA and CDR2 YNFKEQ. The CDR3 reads CASSQGVSRGGNTEAFF. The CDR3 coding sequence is TGTGCCAGCAGCCAAGGGGTTAGCCGGGGCGGAAACACTGAAGCTTTCTTT.

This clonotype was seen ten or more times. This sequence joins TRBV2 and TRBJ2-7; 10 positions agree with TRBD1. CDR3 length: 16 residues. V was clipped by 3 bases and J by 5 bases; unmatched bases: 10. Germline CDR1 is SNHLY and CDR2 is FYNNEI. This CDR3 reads CASSDHWDRGQDEQYF. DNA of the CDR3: TGTGCCAGCAGTGATCATTGGGACAGGGGTCAGGACGAGCAGTACTTC.

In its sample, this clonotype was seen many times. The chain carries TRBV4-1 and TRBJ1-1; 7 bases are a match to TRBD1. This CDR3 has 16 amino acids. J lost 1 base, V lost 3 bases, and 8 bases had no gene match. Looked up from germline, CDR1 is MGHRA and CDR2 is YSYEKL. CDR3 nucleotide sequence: TGCGCCAGCAGCCACAATACCGGGACAGAGAACACTGAAGCTTTCTTT. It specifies CASSHNTGTENTEAFF.

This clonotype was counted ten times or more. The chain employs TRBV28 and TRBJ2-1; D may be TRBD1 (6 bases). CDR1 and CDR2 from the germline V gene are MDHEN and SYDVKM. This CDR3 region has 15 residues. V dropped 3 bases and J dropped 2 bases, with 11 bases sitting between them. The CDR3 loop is CASSFRGTTYNEQFF. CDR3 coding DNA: TGTGCCAGCAGTTTTAGGGGGACAACCTACAATGAGCAGTTCTTC.

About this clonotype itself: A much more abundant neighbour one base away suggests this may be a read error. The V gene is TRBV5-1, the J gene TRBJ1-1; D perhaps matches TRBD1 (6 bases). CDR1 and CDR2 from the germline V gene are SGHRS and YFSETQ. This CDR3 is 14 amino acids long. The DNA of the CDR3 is TGCGCCAGCAGCCGCAGGGGAATGAACCCTGAAGCTTTCTTT. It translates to CASSRRGMNPEAFF.

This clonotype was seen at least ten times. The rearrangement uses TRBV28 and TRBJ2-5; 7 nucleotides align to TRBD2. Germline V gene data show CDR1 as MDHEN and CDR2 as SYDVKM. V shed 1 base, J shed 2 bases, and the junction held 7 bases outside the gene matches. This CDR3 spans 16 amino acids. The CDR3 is CASSLLASGGQETQYF. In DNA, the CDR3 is TGTGCCAGCAGTTTATTGGCTAGCGGAGGGCAAGAGACCCAGTACTTC.

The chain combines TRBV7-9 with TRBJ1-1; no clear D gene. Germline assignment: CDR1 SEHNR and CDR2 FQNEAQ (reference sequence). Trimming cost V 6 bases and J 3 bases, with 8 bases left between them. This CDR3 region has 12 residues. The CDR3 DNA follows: TGTGCCAGCAGGCCTGGGGACACTGAAGCTTTCTTT. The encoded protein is CASRPGDTEAFF.

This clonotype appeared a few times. CDR3 nucleotides: TGTGCCAGCAGCTTAGGCCTCGGAGGGGGCTACGTCCCCACCTTC. Its protein product is CASSLGLGGGYVPTF. The rearrangement uses TRBV13 and TRBJ1-2; 7 bases line up with TRBD1. With 0 bases clipped from V and 13 bases from J, the junction kept 14 bases outside the gene matches. The CDR3 runs 15 residues. CDR1 and CDR2 from the germline V gene are PRHDT and FYEKMQ (reference sequence).

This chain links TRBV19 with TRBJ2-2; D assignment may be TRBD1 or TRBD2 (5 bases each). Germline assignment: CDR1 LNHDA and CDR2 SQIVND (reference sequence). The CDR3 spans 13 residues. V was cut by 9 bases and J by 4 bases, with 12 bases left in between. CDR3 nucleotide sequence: TGTGCCAGCAGCAGGGAGTTCACCGGGGAGCTGTTTTTT. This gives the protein CASSREFTGELFF. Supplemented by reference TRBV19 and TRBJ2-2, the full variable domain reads DGGITQSPKYLFRKEGQNVTLSCEQNLNHDAMYWYRQDPGQGLRLIYYSQIVNDFQKGDIAEGYSVSREKKESFPLTVTSAQKNPTAFYLCASSREFTGELFFGEGSRLTVL.